Presented here are 28 T cell receptor beta chains from one specimen sequenced in a study of cytomegalovirus exposure and HLA in healthy donors. The study ran its PCR with 60 Vbeta and 13 Jbeta primers. Clones were read by immunoSEQ multiplex PCR, and TCRdb kept only the in-frame ones, dropping some. The sample records 100,000 to 150,000 clones, around 83% being singletons. Sequencing was carried out using PBMCs. Receptors originate from a man in his fifties or sixties in good health and CMV-seronegative.

The rearrangement joins TRBV5-6 to TRBJ2-3; 10 bases agree with TRBD2. From germline, CDR1 is SGHDT and CDR2 YYEEEE. J was trimmed by 3 bases and V by 2 bases; bases with no gene match: 0. This CDR3 comprises 14 residues. This chain's CDR3 is CASSLAGGTDTQYF. DNA for the CDR3: TGTGCCAGCAGCTTAGCGGGGGGGACAGATACGCAGTATTTT.

The chain employs TRBV2 and TRBJ1-3, with 7 positions matching TRBD1. Germline CDR1 and CDR2: SNHLY and FYNNEI. Trimming removed 7 bases from V and 2 bases from J; junction bases left unmatched: 8. The CDR3 runs to 15 residues. The CDR3 sequence: CASNLRGRAGNTIYF. DNA for the CDR3: TGTGCCAGCAATTTAAGGGGGCGAGCTGGAAACACCATATATTTT. Full variable domain (remainder filled in from reference TRBV2 and TRBJ1-3): EPEVTQTPSHQVTQMGQEVILRCVPISNHLYFYWYRQILGQKVEFLVSFYNNEISEKSEIFDDQFSVERPDGSNFTLKIRSTKLEDSAMYFCASNLRGRAGNTIYFGEGSWLTVV.

The CDR3 region has the DNA TGTGCCAGCGGGGGGGGCATGAGCTCCTACGAGCAGTACTTC. Its protein product is CASGGGMSSYEQYF. The V and J genes are TRBV28 and TRBJ2-7; a possible D gene is TRBD2 (7 bases). The CDR3 runs 14 residues. V dropped 8 bases and J dropped 0 bases, with 14 bases sitting between them. Germline V CDR1 and CDR2: MDHEN, SYDVKM.

The chain has TRBV6-5 and TRBJ1-6, with a tentative D call TRBD1 (6 bases). Deletions cut 8 bases from V and 7 bases from J, with 12 bases between. Germline CDR1 and CDR2: MNHEY and SVGAGI. The CDR3 loop spans 13 amino acids. The CDR3 DNA reads as TGTGCCAGCTCCGGGAGGGGGAATTCACCCCTCCACTTT. Translation: CASSGRGNSPLHF.

DNA of the CDR3: TGTGCCAGCAGCTTGGTTTACAGGAGCTCCTATAATTCACCCCTCCACTTT. Its protein product is CASSLVYRSSYNSPLHF. This chain links TRBV5-8 with TRBJ1-6, with D possibly being TRBD1 (5 bases). In germline, CDR1 is SGHTS, CDR2 YDEGEE. V was pared by 0 bases and J by 0 bases, with 10 bases between. The CDR3 consists of 17 residues.

The V call is TRBV5-6, the J call TRBJ2-3; D not certain. CDR1 is SGHDT, CDR2 YYEEEE, per germline. Trimming removed 4 bases from V and 3 bases from J, with 12 bases in between. The CDR3 contains 14 residues. Written as DNA, the CDR3 is TGTGCCAGCAGCCCACCCAGCGCAACAGATACGCAGTATTTT. Its protein product is CASSPPSATDTQYF.

The V and J genes are TRBV25-1 and TRBJ2-3; D not resolved. V was cut by 1 base and J by 14 bases, with 16 bases left in between. The CDR3 is made up of 13 amino acids. CDR1 MGHDK and CDR2 SYGVNS come from the germline V gene. The CDR3: CASSESAQQQWYF. CDR3 coding DNA: TGTGCCAGCAGTGAATCGGCACAACAGCAGTGGTATTTT. Based on the CDR3 plus reference TRBV25-1 and TRBJ2-3, the full variable domain is EADIYQTPRYLVIGTGKKITLECSQTMGHDKMYWYQQDPGMELHLIHYSYGVNSTEKGDLSSESTVSRIRTEHFPLTLESARPSHTSQYLCASSESAQQQWYFGPGTRLTVL.

V gene TRBV7-9 combines with J gene TRBJ1-1; TRBD1 aligns across 9 bases. J gave up 4 bases and V 5 bases, and 8 bases lay outside the gene matches. The CDR3 consists of 15 residues. Looked up from germline, CDR1 is SEHNR and CDR2 is FQNEAQ (reference sequence). CDR3 nucleotide sequence: TGTGCCAGCAGCGTCGGGACAGGGTTCGGCACTGAAGCTTTCTTT. It codes for CASSVGTGFGTEAFF. Complete variable domain (other parts from reference TRBV7-9 and TRBJ1-1): DTGVSQNPRHKITKRGQNVTFRCDPISEHNRLYWYRQTLGQGPEFLTYFQNEAQLEKSRLLSDRFSAERPKGSFSTLEIQRTEQGDSAMYLCASSVGTGFGTEAFFGQGTRLTVV.

The J gene is TRBJ1-1, the V gene TRBV30; D is perhaps TRBD1 (5 bases). This CDR3 is built from 12 residues. Trimming took off 4 bases at V and 3 bases at J, with 9 bases between the two ends. Germline CDR1 GTSNPN, CDR2 SVGIG (reference sequence). CDR3 sequence: CAWMGGYTEAFF. As DNA, the CDR3 is TGTGCCTGGATGGGGGGGTACACTGAAGCTTTCTTT.

This chain uses TRBV5-4 with TRBJ2-5, with 7 bases identical to TRBD1. The V gene end was trimmed by 1 base and the J gene end by 2 bases; junction bases not matched to a gene: 8. The CDR3 sequence is 16 residues long. Per germline, CDR1 SGHNT and CDR2 YYREEE (reference sequence). The CDR3 reads CASSLSPQTGQETQYF. DNA for the CDR3: TGTGCCAGCAGCTTGTCCCCCCAGACAGGGCAAGAGACCCAGTACTTC.

The V gene is TRBV5-1, the J gene TRBJ1-2; D uncertain. CDR1 and CDR2 (germline): SGHRS, YFSETQ. The CDR3 loop spans 15 amino acids. Trimming took 0 bases from V and 3 from J, leaving 12 bases between them. The CDR3 protein is CASSLAPDGDYGYTF. CDR3 sequence (DNA): TGCGCCAGCAGCTTGGCCCCAGATGGAGACTATGGCTACACCTTC.

This clone was counted a single time. The chain links TRBV28 to TRBJ1-2, with D uncertain. Germline V gene lookup returns CDR1 MDHEN and CDR2 SYDVKM. This CDR3 is 14 amino acids long. V lost 8 bases to trimming and J lost 4 bases, with 17 bases between them. CDR3 sequence: CASSFKESGYGYTF. In nucleotides, the CDR3 is TGTGCCAGCTCGTTTAAGGAGTCGGGCTATGGCTACACCTTC.

This clone was seen more than once but under ten times. V gene TRBV11-2 combines with J gene TRBJ1-1, with D unresolved. This CDR3 is 13 amino acids long. V was pared by 1 base and J by 10 bases, with 13 bases between. Germline-derived CDR1 and CDR2 are SGHAT and FQNNGV. The CDR3 DNA sequence: TGTGCCAGCAGCTTAGGAGTCAACCCCCGAGCTTTCTTT. Protein sequence: CASSLGVNPRAFF.

This chain joins TRBV10-2 and TRBJ1-2, with TRBD1 matching over 8 bases. The CDR3 length is 14 residues. With 2 bases clipped from V and 3 bases from J, the junction kept 2 bases outside the gene matches. Germline values: CDR1 WSHSY, CDR2 SAAADI. CDR3 amino acids: CASSEIQGDYGYTF. CDR3 nucleotides: TGCGCCAGCAGTGAGATACAGGGGGACTATGGCTACACCTTC.

The chain employs TRBV21-1 and TRBJ2-3; the table's TRBD2 call for D was not verified on the DNA. TRBV21-1 is recorded as a pseudogene. CDR3 size: 17 residues. For the CDR3, the DNA is TGTGCCAGCAGGACCGGACTAGCGGGGGCCGACACAGATACGCAGTATTTT. Encoded protein: CASRTGLAGADTDTQYF.

The rearrangement uses TRBV7-2 and TRBJ1-6, with 7 bases aligning to TRBD1. Germline V gives CDR1 SGHTA, CDR2 FQGNSA. The V gene end was trimmed by 4 bases and the J gene end by 0 bases; junction bases not matched to a gene: 0. This CDR3 contains 15 residues. The CDR3 DNA reads TGTGCCAGCAGCTGGGACAGCTCCTATAATTCACCCCTCCACTTT. Its protein product is CASSWDSSYNSPLHF.

The rearrangement uses TRBV5-1 and TRBJ2-7; tentatively, D is TRBD1 (6 bases). CDR1 is SGHRS and CDR2 is YFSETQ in the germline V gene. The CDR3 has 15 residues. Trimming cost V 4 bases and J 0 bases, with 14 bases left between them. As DNA, the CDR3 is TGCGCCAGCAGCGGAACCTTACAGGGCTCCTACGAGCAGTACTTC. This sequence encodes CASSGTLQGSYEQYF.

The chain is built from TRBV20-1 and TRBJ1-1, with D hard to call. Trimming removed 6 bases from V and 1 base from J, with 6 bases in between. Per the germline V gene, CDR1 is DFQATT and CDR2 is SNEGSKA (reference sequence). The CDR3 runs 11 residues. CDR3 in amino acids: CSAEGNTEAFF. In nucleotides, the CDR3 is TGCAGTGCCGAGGGGAACACTGAAGCTTTCTTT.

This clone showed up just once. This chain links TRBV10-3 with TRBJ2-1; unclear D gene. Germline V CDR1 and CDR2: ENHRY, SYGVKD. CDR3 length: 14 residues. V lost 0 bases and J lost 6, with 9 bases in between. Here the CDR3 reads CAISESQDGNEQFF. In DNA, the CDR3 is TGTGCCATCAGTGAGTCCCAGGATGGCAATGAGCAGTTCTTC.

The rearrangement uses TRBV9 and TRBJ2-7, with D maybe TRBD1 (6 bases). With 3 bases removed from V and 3 bases from J, the gap between germline ends came to 16 bases. This CDR3 is 15 amino acids long. CDR1 SGDLS and CDR2 YYNGEE come from the germline V gene. CDR3 amino acids: CASSEGGHAGYEQYF. The CDR3 DNA is TGTGCCAGCAGCGAAGGGGGACATGCTGGCTACGAGCAGTACTTC.

The chain uses TRBV19 and TRBJ1-2; 8 bases map to TRBD1. This CDR3 comprises 14 residues. Germline CDR1 reads LNHDA; CDR2 reads SQIVND (reference sequence). With 4 bases clipped from V and 6 bases from J, the junction kept 7 bases outside the gene matches. The CDR3 coding sequence is TGTGCCAGTAGTAGGGGACAGGATGCTAATGGCTACACCTTC. This encodes CASSRGQDANGYTF.

This chain links TRBV6-5 with TRBJ2-2; D might be TRBD1 (6 bases). The CDR3 is 15 residues long. Trimming removed 8 bases from V and 0 bases from J, with 13 bases in between. Per the germline V gene, CDR1 is MNHEY and CDR2 is SVGAGI. DNA of the CDR3: TGTGCCAGCCGTAGGGACATCGCGAACACCGGGGAGCTGTTTTTT. As protein: CASRRDIANTGELFF.

The V call is TRBV4-1, the J call TRBJ2-5; no firm D call. The J call may be wrong; the DNA end is better matched by TRBJ2-7. The CDR3 is made up of 13 amino acids. The germline gives CDR1 MGHRA, CDR2 YSYEKL. The CDR3 spells CASSQGLAYEQYF. As DNA, the CDR3 is TGCGCCAGCAGCCAAGGACTTGCCTACGAGCAGTACTTC.

DNA of the CDR3: TGTGCCTGGAGTGTAATGACTGACTACGAGCAGTACTTC. Its protein is CAWSVMTDYEQYF. V is TRBV30 and J is TRBJ2-7; D uncertain. From germline, CDR1 is GTSNPN and CDR2 SVGIG (reference sequence). The CDR3 is 13 residues long. Between the trimmed V and J ends, which lost 0 bases and 3 bases, there was a span of 9 bases. The complete variable domain, with remaining parts taken from reference TRBV30 and TRBJ2-7, reads SQTIHQWPATLVQPVGSPLSLECTVEGTSNPNLYWYRQAAGRGLQLLFYSVGIGQISSEVPQNLSASRPQDRQFILSSKKLLLSDSGFYLCAWSVMTDYEQYFGPGTRLTVT.

V gene TRBV5-1 combines with J gene TRBJ2-1; TRBD2 agrees at 13 bases. The CDR3 is made up of 16 amino acids. The trim removed 6 bases at V and 4 bases at J, leaving 7 bases unmatched. CDR1 and CDR2 from the germline V gene are SGHRS and YFSETQ. In DNA, the CDR3 is TGCGCCAGCAAGCCTCCGGGACTAGCGGGGTACAATGAGCAGTTCTTC. Its protein product is CASKPPGLAGYNEQFF.

This chain connects TRBV9 to TRBJ2-1, with 7 bases fitting TRBD2. V shed 4 bases and J 4 bases; nucleotides not matched to a gene: 5. The germline V gene has CDR1 SGDLS and CDR2 YYNGEE. The CDR3 is 14 amino acids. The CDR3 DNA is TGTGCCAGCAGCCCACGGGGGGAGTACAATGAGCAGTTCTTC. Protein sequence: CASSPRGEYNEQFF.

The gene calls are TRBV5-8 and TRBJ2-7; a weak D match, TRBD1 (5 bases). The CDR3 totals 12 residues. Germline-derived CDR1 and CDR2 are SGHTS and YDEGEE. Trimming cost V 5 bases and J 3 bases, with 9 bases left between them. DNA for the CDR3: TGTGCCAGCAGATCTGACAGCTACGAGCAGTACTTC. Residues: CASRSDSYEQYF.

The chain combines TRBV27 with TRBJ2-1; TRBD2 matches 10 bases. With V trimmed by 1 base and J by 9 bases, 15 bases remained unmatched. In germline, CDR1 is MNHEY, CDR2 SMNVEV (reference sequence). The CDR3 runs 18 residues. In DNA form, the CDR3 reads TGTGCCAGCAGTTTATGGTCTAGCGGGGGACCCTGGGGTGGTGAGCAGTTCTTC. Its protein is CASSLWSSGGPWGGEQFF.